One sample yielded the 16 T cell receptor beta chains listed below, sequenced in a study of breast tumors, draining lymph nodes, adjacent tissues. Breast cancer patients provided tissue from their axillary draining lymph nodes. Using its own MiXCR run on the multiplex PCR reads, TCRdb lists one record per CDR3 protein. Among fewer than 250,000 distinct CDR3 sequences listed, around 32% were seen once. The sample taken for sequencing was axillary lymph node tissue. These receptors originate from a female donor with breast cancer. Some clones in this sample may be carry-over from other donors' samples.

This clonotype was observed many times. V is TRBV12-3 or TRBV12-4 and J is TRBJ2-5, with D unresolved. This CDR3 has 12 residues. Trimming left V 3 bases short and J 5 bases short, with 7 bases between. The CDR3 bases are TGTGCCAGCAGTTTGACGGTGGAGACCCAGTACTTC. This gives the protein CASSLTVETQYF.

This rearrangement joins TRBV29-1 to TRBJ2-1; 11 bases align to TRBD2. CDR3 length: 16 residues. Trimming at V came to 4 bases and at J to 2 bases, leaving 7 bases not matched to a gene. CDR1 SQVTM and CDR2 ANQGSEA come from the germline V gene. CDR3 region: CSVVGTSGRTYNEQFF. DNA of the CDR3: TGCAGCGTTGTAGGGACTAGCGGCCGAACCTACAATGAGCAGTTCTTC.

This clonotype was observed at least ten times. The rearrangement uses TRBV3-1 and TRBJ2-7; the match to TRBD2 covers 8 bases. V gave up 0 bases and J gave up 4 bases; unmatched junction bases: 5. Looked up from germline, CDR1 is LGHDT and CDR2 is YNNKEL (reference sequence). The CDR3 loop spans 15 amino acids. In DNA form, the CDR3 reads TGTGCCAGCAGCCAAGATCGAAGCGGGAGATACGAGCAGTACTTC. The encoded protein is CASSQDRSGRYEQYF.

Many counts were recorded for this clonotype. V and J are TRBV12-3 or TRBV12-4 and TRBJ2-2; no clear D. With 3 bases removed from V and 0 bases from J, the gap between germline ends came to 5 bases. There are 14 residues in the CDR3. CDR3 nucleotides: TGTGCCAGCAGTTTCTTAACGAACACCGGGGAGCTGTTTTTT. Translation gives CASSFLTNTGELFF.

This clonotype was counted many times. The chain uses TRBV4-1 and TRBJ1-6; D call uncertain. V was clipped by 1 base and J by 10 bases, with 8 bases between them. The CDR3 spans 13 residues. Germline CDR1 and CDR2: MGHRA and YSYEKL. This chain's CDR3 is CASSQGLVSPLHF. The CDR3 DNA follows: TGCGCCAGCAGCCAAGGGTTAGTGTCACCCCTCCACTTT.

The chain recombines TRBV24-1 with TRBJ2-3; 12 nucleotides agree with TRBD2. V shed 5 bases, J shed 6 bases, and the junction held 11 bases outside the gene matches. CDR3 length equals 17 residues. Germline V gives CDR1 KGHDR, CDR2 SFDVKD. In nucleotides, the CDR3 is TGTGCCACCAGTGCTAGAGGGGCTAGCGGGAGGGCGGATACGCAGTATTTT. Its translation is CATSARGASGRADTQYF.

This clonotype was seen a few times. Given a much more abundant clone one base away, this may be a read error. The chain is built from TRBV12-3 or TRBV12-4 and TRBJ2-7; 11 nucleotides agree with TRBD2. V was clipped by 5 bases and J by 6 bases; unmatched bases: 9. This CDR3 comprises 15 residues. CDR3 in amino acids: CASSHGTSGIFEQYF. The CDR3 DNA is TGTGCCAGCAGTCACGGGACTAGCGGCATTTTCGAGCAGTACTTC.

Worth noting for this clonotype: At one boundary the junction diverges from the germline segment, which might be a read error. The V gene is TRBV9, the J gene TRBJ2-1; D is ambiguous. Germline-derived CDR1 and CDR2 are SGDLS and YYNGEE. This CDR3 has 17 residues. The CDR3 loop is CASSPRGGATSYTERFF. The DNA of the CDR3 is TGTGCCAGCAGCCCCCGCGGTGGAGCGACCTCCTACACTGAGCGGTTCTTC.

This clonotype was seen many times. The chain carries TRBV11-1 and TRBJ2-3; 12 bases line up with TRBD2. The CDR3 is made up of 16 amino acids. Germline lookup yields CDR1 SGHAT and CDR2 FQDESV (reference sequence). The junction had 1 base not matched to a gene; V was cut back by 1 base and J by 2 bases. The CDR3 nucleotides read TGTGCCAGCAGCTTAGGACTAGCGGGAGTCACAGATACGCAGTATTTT. This sequence encodes CASSLGLAGVTDTQYF.

This clonotype was observed a handful of times. This sequence joins TRBV28 and TRBJ2-3; D call uncertain. Germline values: CDR1 MDHEN, CDR2 SYDVKM. The CDR3 spans 13 residues. Trimming took 3 bases from V and 2 from J, leaving 6 bases between them. The CDR3 nucleotides read TGTGCCAGCAGTTTCGGTTACACAGATACGCAGTATTTT. Its protein product is CASSFGYTDTQYF.

The table lists this clonotype with many counts. This rearrangement joins TRBV7-9 to TRBJ2-1; D ambiguous. V lost 5 bases and J 5 bases, leaving 13 bases between the germline ends. This CDR3 is 14 amino acids long. In germline, CDR1 is SEHNR, CDR2 FQNEAQ (reference sequence). The CDR3 DNA reads as TGTGCCAGCAGCACCGCCCCTAGGGACAATGAGCAGTTCTTC. This gives the protein CASSTAPRDNEQFF.

There are many counts of this clonotype. The V call is TRBV11-2, the J call TRBJ2-1, with 7 bases identical to TRBD2. Trimming cost V 4 bases and J 8 bases; bases outside gene matches: 11. Germline V gene sequence: CDR1 SGHAT, CDR2 FQNNGV. The CDR3 contains 15 residues. CDR3 sequence (DNA): TGTGCCAGCAGCTGGCCCAGGACTAGTCGCCATGAGCAGTTCTTC. This sequence encodes CASSWPRTSRHEQFF.

This clonotype was picked up many times. This chain uses TRBV20-1 with TRBJ2-3, with D possibly matching TRBD1 (5 bases). The CDR3 has 16 amino acids. The V gene's germline CDR1 is DFQATT and CDR2 SNEGSKA (reference sequence). Trimming shortened V by 4 bases and J by 0 bases, and 17 bases separated the two germline ends. Here the CDR3 DNA reads TGCAGTGCTAAAAGGGGTGCAGCAACTAGCACAGATACGCAGTATTTT. Translation gives CSAKRGAATSTDTQYF.

This clonotype was observed at least ten times. V gene TRBV20-1 combines with J gene TRBJ2-5; possible D gene TRBD2, 5 bases. CDR1 and CDR2 (germline): DFQATT, SNEGSKA (reference sequence). V was trimmed by 1 base and J by 5 bases, leaving 11 bases between them. The CDR3 spans 13 residues. CDR3 residues: CSARGELGETQYF. The CDR3 DNA reads TGCAGTGCTAGAGGGGAGTTGGGGGAGACCCAGTACTTC.

This chain connects TRBV16 to TRBJ2-1; the D is unclear. The germline V and J ends were trimmed by 3 bases and 12 bases, with 12 bases remaining between them. Per germline, CDR1 KGHSY and CDR2 FQNENV. The CDR3 contains 12 residues. In DNA, the CDR3 is TGTGCCAGCAGCCAGGCCCCCCGAGGGCAGTTCTTC. Protein sequence: CASSQAPRGQFF.

The chain couples TRBV5-5 to TRBJ1-4, with TRBD1 as a possible D gene (5 bases). Germline V gene sequence: CDR1 SGHKS, CDR2 YYEKEE (reference sequence). There are 14 residues in the CDR3. The ends were cut back, 5 bases at V and 7 bases at J, with 15 bases in the middle. The CDR3 protein is CASRPSSGAEKLFF. CDR3 coding DNA: TGTGCCAGCAGACCGTCTAGCGGGGCTGAAAAACTGTTTTTT.